The subject of this entry is one TCR beta chain. Its antigen remains unknown. The ends lost 5 bases at V and 6 bases at J; junction bases unmatched: 7. From germline, CDR1 is LNHDA and CDR2 SQIVND (reference sequence). The CDR3 contains 15 residues. These data come from a study of T cell responses to AZD1222 COVID-19 vaccine. The assay was immunoSEQ multiplex PCR, and TCRdb's table has in-frame clones only and misses some. The table lists about 140,000 clones, around nine tenths of them singletons. Findings of the study overall: Possibly, clonal diversity was underestimated; donors were largely white British and included more females. Elevations in Spike-specific TCR breadth and depth followed administration of two AZD1222 doses. Regions 160-218 and 743-854 dominated among vaccine-associated CD4 TCRs spanning spike.

This TCR derives from an adult in good health. The sequencing here drew on peripheral blood, taken on day 0 of AZD1222 vaccination. The chain combines TRBV19 with TRBJ2-2; 9 bases are a match to TRBD2. The CDR3 is CASSLLAGIAGELFF. CDR3 sequence (DNA): TGTGCCAGTAGTTTACTAGCGGGCATCGCCGGGGAGCTGTTTTTT.